The clone carrying this TCR beta chain was seen ten or more times. Its antigen is undetermined. CDR3 size: 16 residues. The germline V gene has CDR1 SEHNR and CDR2 FQNEAQ (reference sequence). V dropped 2 bases and J dropped 6 bases, with 20 bases sitting between them. These data belong to a study of regulatory T cells in long-lasting Graves disease. Across the study: Antithyroid drug intake by newly diagnosed Graves' patients had lasted under 3 months.

Arm-PCR of CDR3 regions with iRepertoire HTBI primers generated TCR beta libraries. TCRdb used MiXCR to reprocess the multiplex PCR reads, holding one entry per CDR3 protein. This table holds approximately 480,000 distinct CDR3 sequences, around 15% found once. Findings and limits, study-wide: Tissue studied was limited to peripheral blood, excluding thyroid tissue.

The time point is: newly diagnosed GD, antithyroid drugs for less than 3 months. RNA extracted from PBMCs served as the sequencing template. The sample was also reused in another study, on T cells in Graves' hyperthyroidism and ophthalmopathy. That source reports: Exclusion criteria comprised uncontrolled infection, other autoimmune disease, pregnancy or lactation.

The receptor was derived from a man between 40 and 49 years old with Graves disease. V gene TRBV7-9 combines with J gene TRBJ2-7; maybe TRBD1 (8 bases). The sequences come from peripheral blood mononuclear cells (PBMCs), collected at new diagnosis, from a patient treated with antithyroid drugs. DNA for the CDR3: TGTGCCAGCAGCTTAAGGGTCCTGGACAGGGAGGGCGAGCAGTACTTC. Translating it yields CASSLRVLDREGEQYF.